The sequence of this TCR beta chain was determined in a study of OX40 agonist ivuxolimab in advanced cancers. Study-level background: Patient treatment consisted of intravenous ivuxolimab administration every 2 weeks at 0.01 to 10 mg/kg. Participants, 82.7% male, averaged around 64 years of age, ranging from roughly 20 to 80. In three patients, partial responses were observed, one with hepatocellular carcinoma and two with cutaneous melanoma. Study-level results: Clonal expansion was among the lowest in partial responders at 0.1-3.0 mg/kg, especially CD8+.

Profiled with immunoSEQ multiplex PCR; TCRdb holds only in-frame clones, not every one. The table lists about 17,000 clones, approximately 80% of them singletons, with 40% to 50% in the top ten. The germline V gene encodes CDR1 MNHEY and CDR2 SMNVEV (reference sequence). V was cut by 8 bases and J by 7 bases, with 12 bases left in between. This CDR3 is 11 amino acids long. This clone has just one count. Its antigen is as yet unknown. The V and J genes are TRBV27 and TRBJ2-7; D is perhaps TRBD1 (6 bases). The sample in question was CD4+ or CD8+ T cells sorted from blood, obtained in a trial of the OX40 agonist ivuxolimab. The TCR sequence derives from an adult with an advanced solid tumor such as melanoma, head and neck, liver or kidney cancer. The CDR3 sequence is CASGQGREQYF. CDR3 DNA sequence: TGTGCCAGCGGGCAGGGGCGGGAGCAGTACTTC.